The clone carrying this T cell receptor beta chain has more than one count but fewer than ten. Its antigen is unidentified. The data were obtained in a study of human T cells and chemical hapten exposure. TCRdb ran MiXCR on the RACE reads and lists one entry per CDR3 protein. This table has fewer than 200,000 distinct CDR3 sequences, roughly 30% appearing once. The CDR3 consists of 12 residues. Germline CDR1 MDHEN, CDR2 SYDVKM. Trimming removed 1 base at V and 5 bases at J, with 4 bases between. Time point specified: pre-sensitization, week 0. Treatment described: therapeutic diphenylcyclopropenone sensitization with weekly scalp DPC. Study outcomes and limitations: Versus controls, significantly more large CDR3 similarity clusters arose from expanded TCRs.

Sequencing used whole blood, obtained in connection with sensitization to the hapten diphenylcyclopropenone (DPC). V gene TRBV28 combines with J gene TRBJ2-3, with D uncertain. The origin of this receptor is a woman between 25 and 40 years old with alopecia areata. Some clones in this sample may be carry-over from other donors' samples. This CDR3 is CASSLSQDTQYF. DNA for the CDR3: TGTGCCAGCAGTTTATCCCAAGATACGCAGTATTTT.